What follows are 9 T cell receptor beta chains derived from one specimen sequenced in a study of regulatory T cells in long-lasting Graves disease. Time point meaning: persistent/refractory GD, antithyroid drugs over 5 years with positive TRAb. PBMCs were the source of the RNA used for TCR sequencing. The TCR beta library used iRepertoire HTBI primers with Arm-PCR amplification of CDR3. One entry per CDR3 protein, called by TCRdb with MiXCR from the multiplex PCR reads. The sample records roughly 400,000 distinct CDR3 sequences, roughly a fifth being singletons. Here the sequenced sample was peripheral blood mononuclear cells (PBMCs), taken when the disease was refractory, from a patient treated with antithyroid drugs. These receptor sequences come from a female donor with Graves disease.

This clonotype occurred many times. The rearrangement uses TRBV28 and TRBJ1-4; perhaps TRBD1 as D (5 bases). Germline V gene lookup returns CDR1 MDHEN and CDR2 SYDVKM. This CDR3 spans 13 amino acids. The ends were cut back, 8 bases at V and 8 bases at J, with 15 bases in the middle. CDR3 region: CASEGQGMEKLFF. DNA for the CDR3: TGTGCCAGCGAAGGGCAGGGTATGGAAAAACTGTTTTTT. Based on the CDR3 plus reference TRBV28 and TRBJ1-4, the full variable domain is DVKVTQSSRYLVKRTGEKVFLECVQDMDHENMFWYRQDPGLGLRLIYFSYDVKMKEKGDIPEGYSVSREKKERFSLILESASTNQTSMYLCASEGQGMEKLFFGSGTQLSVL.

This chain connects TRBV27 to TRBJ2-3, with 7 bases identical to TRBD1. The CDR3 totals 15 residues. CDR1 and CDR2 (germline): MNHEY, SMNVEV (reference sequence). V shed 6 bases, J shed 2 bases, and the junction held 8 bases outside the gene matches. The CDR3 coding sequence is TGTGCCAGCAGCCCCGGGACAGCCAACACAGATACGCAGTATTTT. This codes for CASSPGTANTDTQYF.

This clonotype was seen repeatedly, ten times or more. The chain links TRBV20-1 to TRBJ2-5; 8 bases are a match to TRBD2. This CDR3 has 15 amino acids. Trimming removed 6 bases from V and 2 bases from J; junction bases left unmatched: 11. Germline assignment: CDR1 DFQATT and CDR2 SNEGSKA (reference sequence). The CDR3 DNA is TGCAGTGCAAGGGAGCGGGGGCATCGTCAAGAGACCCAGTACTTC. It encodes CSARERGHRQETQYF.

This clonotype has at least ten counts. The genes are TRBV28 and TRBJ2-7; D not resolved. Per the germline V gene, CDR1 is MDHEN and CDR2 is SYDVKM. This CDR3 has 13 residues. V was trimmed by 2 bases and J by 5 bases, leaving 10 bases between them. The DNA for the CDR3 is TGTGCCAGCAGTTTAGGATGGGGAAACGAGCAGTACTTC. The encoded protein is CASSLGWGNEQYF.

This clonotype was counted many times. The CDR3 reads CASSLRDRIQETQYF. The CDR3, as DNA: TGTGCCAGCAGTTTAAGGGACAGGATCCAAGAGACCCAGTACTTC. J is TRBJ2-5 and V is TRBV28; 8 bases match TRBD1. J lost 1 base, V lost 2 bases, and 3 bases had no gene match. The CDR3 totals 15 residues. Germline V lookup: CDR1 MDHEN, CDR2 SYDVKM.

This clonotype was seen a few times. V gene TRBV11-3 combines with J gene TRBJ2-1; D gene ambiguous. The CDR3 extends over 15 amino acids. The V gene's germline CDR1 is SGHNT and CDR2 YENEEA. V dropped 5 bases and J dropped 2 bases, with 13 bases sitting between them. This chain's CDR3 is CASSAGAIPYNEQFF. CDR3 nucleotide sequence: TGTGCCAGCAGCGCCGGAGCGATTCCCTACAATGAGCAGTTCTTC.

The CDR3 reads CATSHMNTEAFF. The CDR3 DNA reads TGTGCCACGTCCCACATGAACACTGAAGCTTTCTTT. V gene TRBV28 combines with J gene TRBJ1-1; the D is unclear. V was pared by 10 bases and J by 0 bases, with 9 bases between. This CDR3 contains 12 residues. Germline-derived CDR1 and CDR2 are MDHEN and SYDVKM.

To note about this clonotype: With a much larger clone just one base away, this may be a read error. The chain recombines TRBV6-6 with TRBJ2-7, with TRBD2 matching over 8 bases. V gave up 0 bases and J gave up 3 bases; unmatched junction bases: 10. The CDR3 loop spans 17 amino acids. CDR1 is MNHNY and CDR2 is SVGAGI in the germline V gene (reference sequence). The CDR3 protein is CASSYSRVAGNIYEQYF. The DNA for the CDR3 is TGTGCCAGCAGTTACTCGCGCGTAGCGGGAAACATCTACGAGCAGTACTTC.

This clonotype was observed many times. The chain links TRBV27 to TRBJ2-2; 7 positions agree with TRBD1. With V trimmed by 4 bases and J by 8 bases, 13 bases remained unmatched. Per the germline V gene, CDR1 is MNHEY and CDR2 is SMNVEV (reference sequence). The CDR3 length is 16 residues. The CDR3 loop reads CASSYRGGTGPGELFF. In nucleotides, the CDR3 is TGTGCCAGCAGTTACAGGGGCGGCACAGGACCGGGGGAGCTGTTTTTT.